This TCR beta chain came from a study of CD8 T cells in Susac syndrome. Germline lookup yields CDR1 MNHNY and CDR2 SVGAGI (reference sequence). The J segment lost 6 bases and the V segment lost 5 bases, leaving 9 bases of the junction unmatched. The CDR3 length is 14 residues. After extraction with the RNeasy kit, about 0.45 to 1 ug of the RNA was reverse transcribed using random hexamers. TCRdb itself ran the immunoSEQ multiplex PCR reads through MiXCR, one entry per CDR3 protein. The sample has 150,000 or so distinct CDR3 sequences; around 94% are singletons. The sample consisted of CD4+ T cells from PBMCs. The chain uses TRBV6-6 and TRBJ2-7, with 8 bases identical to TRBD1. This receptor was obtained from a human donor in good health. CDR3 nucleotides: TGTGCCAGCAGTGAGCAGGGGGCGCGACGCGAGCAGTACTTC. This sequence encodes CASSEQGARREQYF.